These T cell receptor beta chains were read from a single sample in a study of shared clonotypes between healthy human individuals. Data came from immunoSEQ multiplex PCR; TCRdb stores just in-frame clones and leaves some out. This table holds around 2,000,000 clones, just under 95% found once. Sequencing was done on a sample of naive CD8+ T cells sorted from blood. The receptor set was obtained from a young man in good health. The CDR3 runs from the conserved cysteine through the conserved F or W. D genes are given only for firm matches. Size is omitted from some rows. Given values are once, few, many or a class for expanded clones.

D gene | clone size | J gene | V gene | CDR3 protein | CDR3 DNA
. | . | TRBJ2-1 | TRBV7-9 | CASSWRRYEQFF | TGTGCCAGCAGCTGGCGTCGGTATGAGCAGTTCTTC
TRBD2 | . | TRBJ2-1 | TRBV13 | CASSLASGGTYNEQFF | TGTGCCAGCAGTTTGGCTAGCGGGGGCACCTACAATGAGCAGTTCTTC
. | . | TRBJ1-1 | TRBV7-9 | CASRANTEAFF | TGTGCCAGCAGGGCTAACACTGAAGCTTTCTTT
. | . | TRBJ2-3 | TRBV19 | CASSIGYFTDTQYF | TGTGCCAGTAGTATTGGTTACTTCACAGATACGCAGTATTTT
. | . | TRBJ2-1 | TRBV14 | CASSPGSAYNEQFF | TGTGCCAGCAGCCCTGGTTCGGCCTACAATGAGCAGTTCTTC
. | . | TRBJ1-1 | TRBV5-1 | CASSLRVGTEAFF | TGCGCCAGCAGCCTCAGGGTAGGCACTGAAGCTTTCTTT
. | . | TRBJ2-7 | TRBV11-2 | CASSYGWGSYEQYF | TGTGCCAGCAGCTATGGTTGGGGGTCCTACGAGCAGTACTTC
TRBD2 | . | TRBJ2-1 | TRBV27 | CASSLISGSFYEQFF | TGTGCCAGCAGTTTAATAAGCGGGAGCTTTTATGAGCAGTTCTTC
. | . | TRBJ2-7 | TRBV7-9 | CASSLGQGLTYEQYF | TGTGCCAGCAGCTTAGGGCAGGGCCTTACCTACGAGCAGTACTTC
. | . | TRBJ2-7 | TRBV5-1 | CASSLSPGDAYEQYF | TGCGCCAGCAGCTTGAGCCCGGGCGACGCCTACGAGCAGTACTTC
. | . | TRBJ2-5 | TRBV6-6 | CASSYKGGMETQYF | TGTGCCAGCAGTTACAAGGGGGGTATGGAGACCCAGTACTTC
. | . | TRBJ2-1 | TRBV6-5 | CASSYYQGNEQFF | TGTGCCAGCAGTTACTATCAGGGCAATGAGCAGTTCTTC
. | . | TRBJ1-2 | TRBV7-6 | CASSSWPGEGYGYTF | TGTGCCAGCAGCTCCTGGCCCGGTGAAGGATATGGCTACACCTTC
TRBD2 | . | TRBJ2-5 | TRBV5-6 | CASSPTTSKTETQYF | TGTGCCAGCAGCCCTACGACTAGCAAGACGGAGACCCAGTACTTC
. | . | TRBJ2-7 | TRBV6-6 | CAAWDTPYEQYF | TGTGCAGCATGGGACACCCCCTACGAGCAGTACTTC
. | many | TRBJ1-2 | TRBV29-1 | CSVGSGAEGYTF | TGCAGCGTTGGGTCAGGGGCTGAGGGCTACACCTTC
. | . | TRBJ1-2 | TRBV5-8 | CASSTGQSPYGYTF | TGTGCCAGCAGCACGGGACAAAGTCCTTATGGCTACACCTTC
TRBD2 | . | TRBJ2-7 | TRBV5-1 | CASSYEGMGGNEQYF | TGCGCCAGCAGCTACGAGGGAATGGGAGGGAACGAGCAGTACTTC
TRBD1 | . | TRBJ1-4 | TRBV5-1 | CASRGRDSSNEKLFF | TGCGCCAGCAGAGGAAGGGACAGCTCTAATGAAAAACTGTTTTTT
. | . | TRBJ2-7 | TRBV6-1 | CASSEYNFYEQYF | TGTGCCAGCAGTGAGTACAACTTCTACGAGCAGTACTTC
TRBD2 | . | TRBJ2-7 | TRBV11-2 | CASSASGSPYEQYF | TGTGCCAGCAGCGCTAGCGGGAGTCCCTACGAGCAGTACTTC
TRBD1 | . | TRBJ1-2 | TRBV5-6 | CASSSPGQGVPGYTF | TGTGCCAGCAGCTCGCCGGGACAGGGGGTACCAGGCTACACCTTC
. | . | TRBJ2-1 | TRBV5-1 | CASSPETPYLFF | TGCGCCAGCAGTCCAGAGACTCCGTACCTGTTCTTC
TRBD1 | . | TRBJ1-1 | TRBV30 | CALQGRTETFF | TGTGCCTTACAGGGGAGGACTGAAACTTTCTTT
TRBD1 | . | TRBJ2-7 | TRBV6-6 | CASSYFGTETYEQYF | TGTGCCAGCAGTTACTTTGGGACAGAGACCTACGAGCAGTACTTC
. | once | TRBJ2-2 | TRBV7-9 | CASSLGGANTGELFF | TGTGCCAGCAGCCTCGGCGGAGCGAACACCGGGGAGCTGTTTTTT
. | . | TRBJ2-5 | TRBV7-9 | CALLRSETQYF | TGTGCCCTCCTGAGAAGCGAGACCCAGTACTTC
. | . | TRBJ2-7 | TRBV27 | CASSPRLETYEQYF | TGTGCCAGCAGCCCTAGACTAGAAACCTACGAGCAGTACTTC
. | . | TRBJ1-1 | TRBV2 | CASSAGTETGAFF | TGTGCCAGCAGTGCCGGGACGGAGACTGGAGCTTTCTTT
. | once | TRBJ2-7 | TRBV4-3 | CASSQGPGTEQYF | TGCGCCAGCAGCCAAGGGCCGGGGACCGAGCAGTACTTC
. | . | TRBJ1-1 | TRBV2 | CASSERQAWNTEAFF | TGTGCCAGCAGTGAACGACAGGCTTGGAACACTGAAGCTTTCTTT
. | . | TRBJ2-2 | TRBV11-2 | CASSLRGPPNTGELFF | TGTGCCAGCAGCTTGAGGGGACCGCCGAACACCGGGGAGCTGTTTTTT
TRBD1 | . | TRBJ2-1 | TRBV5-5 | CASSSDRVDEQFF | TGTGCCAGCAGCTCGGACAGGGTCGATGAGCAGTTCTTC
. | . | TRBJ1-5 | TRBV10-3 | CAIRVYQGPGEGQPQHF | TGTGCCATCAGAGTATATCAGGGTCCGGGGGAAGGTCAGCCCCAGCATTTT
TRBD2 | . | TRBJ2-7 | TRBV4-3 | CASSQDSGSSYEQYF | TGCGCCAGCAGCCAAGACAGCGGGAGCTCCTACGAGCAGTACTTC
. | . | TRBJ2-2 | TRBV4-3 | CASSQVGGTGELFF | TGCGCCAGCAGCCAAGTCGGGGGAACCGGGGAGCTGTTTTTT